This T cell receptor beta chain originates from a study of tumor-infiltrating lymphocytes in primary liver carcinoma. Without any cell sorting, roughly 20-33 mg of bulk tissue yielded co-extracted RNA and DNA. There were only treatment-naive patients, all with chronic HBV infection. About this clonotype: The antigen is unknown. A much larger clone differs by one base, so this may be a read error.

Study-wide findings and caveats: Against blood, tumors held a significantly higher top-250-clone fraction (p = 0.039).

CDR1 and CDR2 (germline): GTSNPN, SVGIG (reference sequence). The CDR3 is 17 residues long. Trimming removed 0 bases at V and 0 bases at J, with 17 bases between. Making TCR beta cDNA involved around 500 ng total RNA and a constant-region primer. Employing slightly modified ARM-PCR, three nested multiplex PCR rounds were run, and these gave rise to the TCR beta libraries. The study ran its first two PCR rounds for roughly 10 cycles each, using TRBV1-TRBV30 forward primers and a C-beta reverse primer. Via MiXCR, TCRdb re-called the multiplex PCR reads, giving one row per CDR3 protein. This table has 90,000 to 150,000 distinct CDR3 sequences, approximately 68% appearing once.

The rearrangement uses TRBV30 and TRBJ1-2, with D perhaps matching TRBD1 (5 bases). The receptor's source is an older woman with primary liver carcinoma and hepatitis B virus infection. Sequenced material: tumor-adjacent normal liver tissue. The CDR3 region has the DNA TGTGCCTGGAGTGTAAGGGCAAGGGGAAGGGCTAACTATGGCTACACCTTC. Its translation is CAWSVRARGRANYGYTF.